This TCR beta chain is from a study of blood T cell repertoires in COVID-19. Per the authors' pipeline: Amplification from reference gene primers served as the basis for estimated nucleated cell counts. This table comes from immunoSEQ multiplex PCR, and its TCRdb copy is limited to in-frame clones, with some not included. V and J calls plus clone size are reproduced from that table; the DNA served to infer D and trimming. The sample records fewer than 300,000 clones, about 68% being singletons. The sequence derives from a woman older than 75 with acute or convalescent COVID-19. Sequenced: peripheral blood.

The CDR3 nucleotides read TGTGCCAGCTGGGGGCAGGGGGCGAATCAGCCCCAGCATTTT. This codes for CASWGQGANQPQHF. The gene calls are TRBV27 and TRBJ1-5; 8 bases map to TRBD1. The CDR3 covers 14 residues. Trimming removed 8 bases from V and 4 bases from J; junction bases left unmatched: 7. Looked up from germline, CDR1 is MNHEY and CDR2 is SMNVEV (reference sequence).